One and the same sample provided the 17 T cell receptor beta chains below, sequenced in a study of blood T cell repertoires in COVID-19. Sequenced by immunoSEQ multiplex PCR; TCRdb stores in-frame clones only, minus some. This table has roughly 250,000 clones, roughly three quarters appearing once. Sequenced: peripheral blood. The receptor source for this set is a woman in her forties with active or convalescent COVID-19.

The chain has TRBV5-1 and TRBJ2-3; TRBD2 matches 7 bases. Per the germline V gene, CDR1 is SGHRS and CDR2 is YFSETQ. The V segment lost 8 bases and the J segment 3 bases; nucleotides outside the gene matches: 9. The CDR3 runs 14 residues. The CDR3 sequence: CASSSSGPTDTQYF. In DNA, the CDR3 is TGCGCCAGTTCGTCTAGCGGCCCTACAGATACGCAGTATTTT.

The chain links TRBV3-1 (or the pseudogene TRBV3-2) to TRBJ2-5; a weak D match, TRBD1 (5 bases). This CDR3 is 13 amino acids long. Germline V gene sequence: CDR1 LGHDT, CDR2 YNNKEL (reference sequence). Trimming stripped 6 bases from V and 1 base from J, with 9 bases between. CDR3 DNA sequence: TGTGCCAGCAGTAAGACAGCCCAAGAGACCCAGTACTTC. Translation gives CASSKTAQETQYF.

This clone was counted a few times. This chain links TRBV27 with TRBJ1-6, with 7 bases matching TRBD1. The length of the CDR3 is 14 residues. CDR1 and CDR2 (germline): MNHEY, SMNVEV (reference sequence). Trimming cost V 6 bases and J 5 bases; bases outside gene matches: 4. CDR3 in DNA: TGTGCCAGCAGGAGGGACAGTAATAATTCACCCCTCCACTTT. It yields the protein CASRRDSNNSPLHF.

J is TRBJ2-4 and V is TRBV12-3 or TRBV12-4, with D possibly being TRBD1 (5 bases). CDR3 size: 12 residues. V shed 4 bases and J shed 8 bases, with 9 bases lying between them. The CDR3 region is CASSSQGYIQYF. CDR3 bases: TGTGCCAGCAGTTCGCAGGGCTACATTCAGTACTTC.

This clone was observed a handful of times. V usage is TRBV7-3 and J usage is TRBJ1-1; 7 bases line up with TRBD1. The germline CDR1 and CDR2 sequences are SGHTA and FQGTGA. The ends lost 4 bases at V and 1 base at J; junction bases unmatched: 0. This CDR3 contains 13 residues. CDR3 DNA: TGTGCCAGCAGCTGGGACAGGAACACTGAAGCTTTCTTT. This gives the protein CASSWDRNTEAFF.

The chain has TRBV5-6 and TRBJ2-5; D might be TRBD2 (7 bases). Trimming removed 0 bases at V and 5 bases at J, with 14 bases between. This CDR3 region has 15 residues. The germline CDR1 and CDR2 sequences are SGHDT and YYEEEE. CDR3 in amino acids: CASSLAPWGGETQYF. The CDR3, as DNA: TGTGCCAGCAGCTTGGCCCCTTGGGGGGGCGAGACCCAGTACTTC.

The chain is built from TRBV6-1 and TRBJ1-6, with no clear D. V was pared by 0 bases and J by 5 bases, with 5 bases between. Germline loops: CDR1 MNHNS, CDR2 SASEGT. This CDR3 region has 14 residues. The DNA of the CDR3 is TGTGCCAGCAGTGAAGCTAATCATAATTCACCCCTCCACTTT. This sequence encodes CASSEANHNSPLHF.

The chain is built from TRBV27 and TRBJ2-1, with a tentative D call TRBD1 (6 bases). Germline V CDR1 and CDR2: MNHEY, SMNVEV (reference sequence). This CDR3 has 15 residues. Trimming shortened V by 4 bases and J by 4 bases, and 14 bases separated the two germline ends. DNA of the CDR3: TGTGCCAGCAGTTCACTAGGCAGGGGTTACAATGAGCAGTTCTTC. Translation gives CASSSLGRGYNEQFF.

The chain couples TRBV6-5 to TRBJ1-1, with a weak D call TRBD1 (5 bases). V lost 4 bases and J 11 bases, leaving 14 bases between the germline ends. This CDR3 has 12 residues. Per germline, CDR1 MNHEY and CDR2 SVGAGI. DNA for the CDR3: TGTGCCAGCAGTTCAGACCAGGGTCCGGCTTTCTTT. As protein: CASSSDQGPAFF.

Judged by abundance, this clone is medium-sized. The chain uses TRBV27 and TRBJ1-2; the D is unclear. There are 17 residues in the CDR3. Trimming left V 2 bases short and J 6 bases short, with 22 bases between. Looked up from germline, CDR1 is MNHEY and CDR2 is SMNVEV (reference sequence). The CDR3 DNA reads TGTGCCAGCAGTTTACTCACGACCTCCGGGGTTGTGAATGGCTACACCTTC. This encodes CASSLLTTSGVVNGYTF.

CDR3 loop: CASSPDYTDTQYF. In DNA form, the CDR3 reads TGTGCCAGCAGCCCGGACTACACAGATACGCAGTATTTT. The chain has TRBV7-3 and TRBJ2-3; D is perhaps TRBD2 (6 bases). Deletions cut 5 bases from V and 2 bases from J, with 8 bases between. The CDR3 is made up of 13 amino acids. Per germline, CDR1 SGHTA and CDR2 FQGTGA.

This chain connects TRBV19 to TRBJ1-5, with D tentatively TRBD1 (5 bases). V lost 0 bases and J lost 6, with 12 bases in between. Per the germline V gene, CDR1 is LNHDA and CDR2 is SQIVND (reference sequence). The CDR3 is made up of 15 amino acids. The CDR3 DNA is TGTGCCAGTAGTATAGATCTGGGGAGGGGTCAGCCCCAGCATTTT. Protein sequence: CASSIDLGRGQPQHF.

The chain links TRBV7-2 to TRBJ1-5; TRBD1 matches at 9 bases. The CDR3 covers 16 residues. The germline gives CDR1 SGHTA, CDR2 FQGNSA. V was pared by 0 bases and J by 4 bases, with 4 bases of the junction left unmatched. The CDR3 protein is CASSLARQGGNQPQHF. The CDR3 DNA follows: TGTGCCAGCAGCTTAGCCCGACAGGGGGGGAATCAGCCCCAGCATTTT.

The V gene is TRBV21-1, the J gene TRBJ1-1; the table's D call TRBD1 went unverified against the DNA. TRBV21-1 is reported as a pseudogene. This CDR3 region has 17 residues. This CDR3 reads CASSRSLPGQGWTEAFF. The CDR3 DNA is TGTGCCAGCAGCAGAAGCCTTCCGGGACAGGGATGGACTGAAGCTTTCTTT.

CDR3 in DNA: TGTGCCAGCAGCTCAAGCGGGGGGGCCTACGAGCAGTACTTC. Translation: CASSSSGGAYEQYF. V usage is TRBV7-9 and J usage is TRBJ2-7; 10 nucleotides agree with TRBD2. There are 14 residues in the CDR3. V gave up 4 bases and J gave up 2 bases; unmatched junction bases: 2. Germline CDR1 SEHNR, CDR2 FQNEAQ (reference sequence). Full variable domain (missing parts from reference TRBV7-9 and TRBJ2-7): DTGVSQNPRHKITKRGQNVTFRCDPISEHNRLYWYRQTLGQGPEFLTYFQNEAQLEKSRLLSDRFSAERPKGSFSTLEIQRTEQGDSAMYLCASSSSGGAYEQYFGPGTRLTVT.

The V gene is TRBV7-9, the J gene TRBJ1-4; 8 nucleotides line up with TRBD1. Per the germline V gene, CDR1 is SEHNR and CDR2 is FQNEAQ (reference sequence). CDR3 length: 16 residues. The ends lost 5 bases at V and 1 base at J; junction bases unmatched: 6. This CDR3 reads CASSLGQGGTNEKLFF. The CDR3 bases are TGTGCCAGCAGCCTAGGACAGGGTGGAACTAATGAAAAACTGTTTTTT.

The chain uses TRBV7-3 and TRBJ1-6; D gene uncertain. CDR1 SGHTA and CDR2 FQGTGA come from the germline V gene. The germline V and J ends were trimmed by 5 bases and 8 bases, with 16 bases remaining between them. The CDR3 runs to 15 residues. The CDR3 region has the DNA TGTGCCAGCAGCCCTAGAGGGTCGTGGGATTCACCCCTCCACTTT. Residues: CASSPRGSWDSPLHF.